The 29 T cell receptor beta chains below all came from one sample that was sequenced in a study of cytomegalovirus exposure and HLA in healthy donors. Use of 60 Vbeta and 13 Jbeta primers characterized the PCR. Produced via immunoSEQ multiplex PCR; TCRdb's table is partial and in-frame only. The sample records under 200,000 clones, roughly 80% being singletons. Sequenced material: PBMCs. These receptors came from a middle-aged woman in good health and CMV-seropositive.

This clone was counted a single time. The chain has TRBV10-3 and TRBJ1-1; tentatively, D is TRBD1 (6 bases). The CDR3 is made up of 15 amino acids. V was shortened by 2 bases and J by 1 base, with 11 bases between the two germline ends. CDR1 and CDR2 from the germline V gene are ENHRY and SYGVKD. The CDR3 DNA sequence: TGTGCCATCAGTGAGCCCTCGACAGGGAACACTGAAGCTTTCTTT. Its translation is CAISEPSTGNTEAFF.

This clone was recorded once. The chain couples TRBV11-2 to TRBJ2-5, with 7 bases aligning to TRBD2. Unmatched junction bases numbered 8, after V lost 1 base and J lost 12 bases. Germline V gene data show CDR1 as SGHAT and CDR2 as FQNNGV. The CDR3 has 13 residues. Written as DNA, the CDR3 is TGTGCCAGCAGCTTAGGGGTGCGGACTAGGGAGTACTTC. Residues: CASSLGVRTREYF.

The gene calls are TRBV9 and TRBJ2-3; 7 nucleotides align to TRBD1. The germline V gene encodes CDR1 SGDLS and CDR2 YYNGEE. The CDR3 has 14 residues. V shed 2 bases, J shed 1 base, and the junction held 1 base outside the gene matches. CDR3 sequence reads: CASSVQGGTDTQYF. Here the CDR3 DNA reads TGTGCCAGCAGCGTCCAGGGGGGCACAGATACGCAGTATTTT.

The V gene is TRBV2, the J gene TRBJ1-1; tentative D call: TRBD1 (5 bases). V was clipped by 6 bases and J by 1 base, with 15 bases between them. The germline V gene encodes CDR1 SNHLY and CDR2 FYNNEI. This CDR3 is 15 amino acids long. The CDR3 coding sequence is TGTGCCAGCAGCCGGGGGGGAGGGAGGAACACTGAAGCTTTCTTT. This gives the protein CASSRGGGRNTEAFF.

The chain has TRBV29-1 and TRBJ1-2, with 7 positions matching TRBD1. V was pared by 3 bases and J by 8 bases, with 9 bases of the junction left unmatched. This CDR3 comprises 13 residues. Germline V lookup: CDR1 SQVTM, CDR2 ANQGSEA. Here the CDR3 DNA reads TGCAGCGTTGAGAGGACAGGTTCGGGCGGCTACACCTTC. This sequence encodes CSVERTGSGGYTF.

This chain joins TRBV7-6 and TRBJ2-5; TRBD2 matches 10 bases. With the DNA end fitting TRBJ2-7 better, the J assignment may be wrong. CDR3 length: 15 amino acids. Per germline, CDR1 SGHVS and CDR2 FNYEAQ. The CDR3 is CASSPRTSGSYEQYF. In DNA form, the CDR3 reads TGTGCCAGCAGCCCAAGGACTAGCGGCTCCTACGAGCAGTACTTC.

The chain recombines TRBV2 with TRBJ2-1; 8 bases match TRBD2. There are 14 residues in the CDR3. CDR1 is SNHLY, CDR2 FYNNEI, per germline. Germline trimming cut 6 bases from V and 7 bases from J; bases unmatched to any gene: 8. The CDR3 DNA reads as TGTGCCAGCAGGAAAATGGGACTAGTTAATGAGCAGTTCTTC. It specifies CASRKMGLVNEQFF.

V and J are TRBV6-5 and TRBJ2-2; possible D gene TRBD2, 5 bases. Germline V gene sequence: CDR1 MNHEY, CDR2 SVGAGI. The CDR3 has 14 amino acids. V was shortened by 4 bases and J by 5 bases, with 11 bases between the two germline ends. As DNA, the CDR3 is TGTGCCAGCAGTTCCGTAAGAGGGACCGGGGAGCTGTTTTTT. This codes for CASSSVRGTGELFF.

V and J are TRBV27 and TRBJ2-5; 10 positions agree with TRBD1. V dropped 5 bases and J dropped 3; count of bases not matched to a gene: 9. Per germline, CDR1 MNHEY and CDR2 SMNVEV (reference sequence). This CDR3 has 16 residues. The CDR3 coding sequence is TGTGCCAGCAGTCCTAGACAGGGGGCTTCGAAAGAGACCCAGTACTTC. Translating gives CASSPRQGASKETQYF.

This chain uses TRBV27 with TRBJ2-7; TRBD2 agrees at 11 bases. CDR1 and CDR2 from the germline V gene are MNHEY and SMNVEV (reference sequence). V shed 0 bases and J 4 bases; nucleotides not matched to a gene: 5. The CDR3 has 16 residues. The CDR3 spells CASSLSWTSGFYEQYF. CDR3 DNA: TGTGCCAGCAGTTTATCGTGGACTAGCGGGTTTTACGAGCAGTACTTC.

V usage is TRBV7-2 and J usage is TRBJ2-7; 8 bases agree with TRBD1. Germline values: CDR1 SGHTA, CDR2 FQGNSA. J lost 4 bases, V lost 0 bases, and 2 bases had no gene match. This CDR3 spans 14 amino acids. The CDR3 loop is CASSLAGTGYEQYF. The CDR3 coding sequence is TGTGCCAGCAGCTTAGCAGGGACAGGATACGAGCAGTACTTC.

The CDR3 DNA follows: TGTGCCAGCAGTTTTTCAGGGATAGGGGCTAATGAAAAACTGTTTTTT. Its protein product is CASSFSGIGANEKLFF. V is TRBV28 and J is TRBJ1-4; tentative D call: TRBD1 (5 bases). V was clipped by 3 bases and J by 3 bases, with 14 bases between them. Looked up from germline, CDR1 is MDHEN and CDR2 is SYDVKM. The CDR3 loop spans 16 amino acids.

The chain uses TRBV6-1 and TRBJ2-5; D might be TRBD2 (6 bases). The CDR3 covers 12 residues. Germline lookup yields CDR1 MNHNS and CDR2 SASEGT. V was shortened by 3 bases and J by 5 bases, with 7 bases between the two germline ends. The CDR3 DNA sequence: TGTGCCAGCAGTGACGGAGGGGAGACCCAGTACTTC. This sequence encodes CASSDGGETQYF.

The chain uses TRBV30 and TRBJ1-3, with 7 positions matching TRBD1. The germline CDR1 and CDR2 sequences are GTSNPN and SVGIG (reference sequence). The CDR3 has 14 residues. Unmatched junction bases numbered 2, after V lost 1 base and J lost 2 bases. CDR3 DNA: TGTGCCTGGAGTGAAGGGACAGCTGGAAACACCATATATTTT. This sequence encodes CAWSEGTAGNTIYF.

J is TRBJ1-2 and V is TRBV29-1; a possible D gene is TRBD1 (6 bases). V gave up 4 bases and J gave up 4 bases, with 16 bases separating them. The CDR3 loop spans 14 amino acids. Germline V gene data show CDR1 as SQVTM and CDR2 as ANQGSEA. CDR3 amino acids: CSVVQGWQTYGYTF. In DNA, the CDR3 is TGCAGCGTTGTACAGGGATGGCAGACCTATGGCTACACCTTC.

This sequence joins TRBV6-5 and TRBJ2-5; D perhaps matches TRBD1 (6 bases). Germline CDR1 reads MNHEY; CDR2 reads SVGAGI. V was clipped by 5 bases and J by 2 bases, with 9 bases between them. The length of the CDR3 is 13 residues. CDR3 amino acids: CASSQDSQETQYF. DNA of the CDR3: TGTGCCAGCAGTCAGGACAGTCAAGAGACCCAGTACTTC.

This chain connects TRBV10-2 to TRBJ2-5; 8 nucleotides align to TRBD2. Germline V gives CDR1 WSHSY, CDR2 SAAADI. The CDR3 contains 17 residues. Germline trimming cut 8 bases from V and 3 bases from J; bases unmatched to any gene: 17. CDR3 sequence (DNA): TGCGCCAGCGGTAGGTCTAGCGGGTCCAGATGGGAAGAGACCCAGTACTTC. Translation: CASGRSSGSRWEETQYF.

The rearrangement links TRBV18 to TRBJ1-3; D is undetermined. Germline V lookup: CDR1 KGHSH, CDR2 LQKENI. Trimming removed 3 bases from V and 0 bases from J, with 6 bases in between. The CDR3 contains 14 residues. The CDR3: CASSPAGSGNTIYF. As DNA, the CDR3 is TGTGCCAGCTCACCGGCGGGCTCTGGAAACACCATATATTTT.

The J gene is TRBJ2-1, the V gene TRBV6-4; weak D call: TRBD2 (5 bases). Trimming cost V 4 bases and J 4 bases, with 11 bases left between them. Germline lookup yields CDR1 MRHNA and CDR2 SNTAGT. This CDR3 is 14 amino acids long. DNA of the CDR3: TGTGCCAGCAGTGCGGAGGCCTTTTACAATGAGCAGTTCTTC. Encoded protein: CASSAEAFYNEQFF.

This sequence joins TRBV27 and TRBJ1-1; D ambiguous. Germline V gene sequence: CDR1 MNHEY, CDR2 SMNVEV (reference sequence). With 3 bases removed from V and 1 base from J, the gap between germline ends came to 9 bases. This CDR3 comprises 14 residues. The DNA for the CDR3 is TGTGCCAGCAGTTTTTCTCGCAGGAACACTGAAGCTTTCTTT. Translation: CASSFSRRNTEAFF.

The CDR3 protein is CASSPGLAEETQYF. CDR3 nucleotides: TGTGCCAGCAGCCCGGGACTAGCGGAAGAGACCCAGTACTTC. The chain carries TRBV7-9 and TRBJ2-5; 11 bases align to TRBD2. Germline V gene lookup returns CDR1 SEHNR and CDR2 FQNEAQ (reference sequence). The ends lost 5 bases at V and 3 bases at J; junction bases unmatched: 2. The CDR3 runs to 14 residues.

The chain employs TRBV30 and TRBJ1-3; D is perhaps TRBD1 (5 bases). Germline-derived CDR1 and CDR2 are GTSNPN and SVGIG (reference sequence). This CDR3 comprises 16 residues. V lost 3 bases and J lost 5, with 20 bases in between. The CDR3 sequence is CAWSGLPWGERNTIYF. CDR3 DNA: TGTGCCTGGAGCGGCTTGCCCTGGGGGGAGAGAAACACCATATATTTT. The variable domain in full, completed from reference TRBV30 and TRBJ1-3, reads SQTIHQWPATLVQPVGSPLSLECTVEGTSNPNLYWYRQAAGRGLQLLFYSVGIGQISSEVPQNLSASRPQDRQFILSSKKLLLSDSGFYLCAWSGLPWGERNTIYFGEGSWLTVV.

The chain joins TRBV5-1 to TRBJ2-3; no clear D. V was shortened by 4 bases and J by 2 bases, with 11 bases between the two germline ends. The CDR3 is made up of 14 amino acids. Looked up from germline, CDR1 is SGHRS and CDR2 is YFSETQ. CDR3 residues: CASSVRLYTDTQYF. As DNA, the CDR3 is TGCGCCAGCAGCGTCAGGCTATACACAGATACGCAGTATTTT. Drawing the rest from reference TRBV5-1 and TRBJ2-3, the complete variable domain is KAGVTQTPRYLIKTRGQQVTLSCSPISGHRSVSWYQQTPGQGLQFLFEYFSETQRNKGNFPGRFSGRQFSNSRSEMNVSTLELGDSALYLCASSVRLYTDTQYFGPGTRLTVL.

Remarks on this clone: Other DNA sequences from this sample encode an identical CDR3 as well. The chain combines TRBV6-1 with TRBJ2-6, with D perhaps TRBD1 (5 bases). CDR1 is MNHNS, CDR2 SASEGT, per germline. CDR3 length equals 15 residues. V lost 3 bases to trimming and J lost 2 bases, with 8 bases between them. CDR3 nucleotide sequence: TGTGCCAGCAGTGAGGGCAGGGCTGGGGCCAACGTCCTGACTTTC. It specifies CASSEGRAGANVLTF.

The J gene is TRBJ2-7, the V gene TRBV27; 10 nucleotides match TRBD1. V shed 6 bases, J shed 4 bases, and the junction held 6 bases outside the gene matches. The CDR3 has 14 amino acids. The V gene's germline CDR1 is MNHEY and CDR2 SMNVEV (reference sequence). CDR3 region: CASSRPGQGYEQYF. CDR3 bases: TGTGCCAGCAGCCGCCCGGGACAGGGGTACGAGCAGTACTTC.

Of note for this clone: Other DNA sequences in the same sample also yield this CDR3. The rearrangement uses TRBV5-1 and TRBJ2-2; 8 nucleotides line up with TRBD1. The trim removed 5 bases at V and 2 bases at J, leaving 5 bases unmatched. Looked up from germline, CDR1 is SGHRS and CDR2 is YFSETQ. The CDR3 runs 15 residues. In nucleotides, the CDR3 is TGCGCCAGCAGTCCCGGGACAGGCAACACCGGGGAGCTGTTTTTT. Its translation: CASSPGTGNTGELFF.

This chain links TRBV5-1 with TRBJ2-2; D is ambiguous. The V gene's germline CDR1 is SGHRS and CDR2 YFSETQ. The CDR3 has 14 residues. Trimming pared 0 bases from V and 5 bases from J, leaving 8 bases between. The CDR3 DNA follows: TGCGCCAGCAGCTTGGATGAAGCGACCGGGGAGCTGTTTTTT. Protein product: CASSLDEATGELFF.

CDR3 DNA sequence: TGTGCCAGCAGTTTCTTGGGGACTAGCCCTCTAGACACAGATACGCAGTATTTT. This codes for CASSFLGTSPLDTDTQYF. The V gene is TRBV27, the J gene TRBJ2-3, with 9 bases that match TRBD2. The V gene's germline CDR1 is MNHEY and CDR2 SMNVEV (reference sequence). V shed 3 bases and J 2 bases; nucleotides not matched to a gene: 12. The CDR3 totals 18 residues.

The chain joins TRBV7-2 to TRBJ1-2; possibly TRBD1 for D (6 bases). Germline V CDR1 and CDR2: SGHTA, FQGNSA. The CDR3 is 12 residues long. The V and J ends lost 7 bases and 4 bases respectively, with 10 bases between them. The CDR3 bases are TGTGCCAGCACCAGGGACACCTATGGCTACACCTTC. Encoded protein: CASTRDTYGYTF.